Below, one T cell receptor beta chain is given with its context. Its target is not known. The record originates from a study of T cell responses to AZD1222 COVID-19 vaccine. General study points: Elevations in Spike-specific TCR breadth and depth followed administration of two AZD1222 doses. Without day 14 samples, only post-peak T cell repertoires were studied. Only a handful of people who got AZD1222 tested seropositive at baseline.

Profiled with immunoSEQ multiplex PCR; TCRdb holds only in-frame clones, not every one. Of 150,000 to 200,000 clones in the sample, around 90% were seen once. The CDR3 extends over 15 amino acids. CDR1 and CDR2 (germline): SGHTA, FQGTGA. The V segment lost 8 bases and the J segment 2 bases; nucleotides outside the gene matches: 9. The sequence came from an adult in good health. Sequenced here: peripheral blood, sampled on day 0 of AZD1222 vaccination. The genes are TRBV7-3 and TRBJ2-3; 8 bases agree with TRBD2. This CDR3 reads CASSRRGAPTDTQYF. The CDR3 region has the DNA TGTGCCAGCTCGCGGCGGGGGGCCCCCACAGATACGCAGTATTTT.